Listed here are 21 T cell receptor beta chains from one sample, sequenced in a study of radiotherapy plus CTLA-4 blockade in lung cancer. Only in-frame clones appear in the TCRdb table, and some are missing; sequencing was by immunoSEQ multiplex PCR. The sample contains about 59,000 clones, just under 85% of which appear only once. Material: peripheral blood, obtained from a patient treated with radiotherapy plus ipilimumab. The receptors here all came from a human donor with non-small cell lung cancer whose response to radiotherapy plus ipilimumab could not be evaluated.

This clone has only a few counts. The chain employs TRBV27 and TRBJ2-7, with D perhaps matching TRBD2 (5 bases). Germline loops: CDR1 MNHEY, CDR2 SMNVEV (reference sequence). The CDR3 covers 13 residues. Between the trimmed V and J ends, which lost 5 bases and 1 base, there was a span of 9 bases. DNA for the CDR3: TGTGCCAGCAGTAAGTTAGCGTCCTACGAGCAGTACTTC. It is translated as CASSKLASYEQYF.

This clone was counted once. This sequence joins TRBV6-5 and TRBJ2-3, with 9 positions matching TRBD1. The CDR3 sequence is 16 residues long. Germline V gene data show CDR1 as MNHEY and CDR2 as SVGAGI. V gave up 0 bases and J gave up 0 bases; unmatched junction bases: 1. CDR3 bases: TGTGCCAGCAGTTACTCGGGGACAGGGAGCACAGATACGCAGTATTTT. Protein product: CASSYSGTGSTDTQYF.

The genes are TRBV5-1 and TRBJ2-3; no clear D gene. V shed 0 bases and J shed 4 bases, with 9 bases lying between them. CDR3 size: 14 residues. Germline V CDR1 and CDR2: SGHRS, YFSETQ. The CDR3 protein is CASSLALRADTQYF. The CDR3 region has the DNA TGCGCCAGCAGCTTGGCGCTCCGGGCAGATACGCAGTATTTT.

The chain combines TRBV4-3 with TRBJ1-4, with 8 bases aligning to TRBD1. The CDR3 length is 15 residues. Germline loops: CDR1 LGHNA, CDR2 YSLEER. J lost 11 bases, V lost 0 bases, and 8 bases had no gene match. Here the CDR3 reads CASSQEGAGGVKLFF. CDR3 DNA: TGCGCCAGCAGCCAAGAAGGGGCAGGGGGCGTGAAACTGTTTTTT.

The J gene is TRBJ2-5, the V gene TRBV19; TRBD2 aligns across 8 bases. CDR1 LNHDA and CDR2 SQIVND come from the germline V gene (reference sequence). CDR3 length equals 14 residues. The ends lost 4 bases at V and 4 bases at J; junction bases unmatched: 5. The CDR3: CASSTGTRGETQYF. Here the CDR3 DNA reads TGTGCCAGTAGTACCGGGACTAGGGGAGAGACCCAGTACTTC.

This clone has only one observation. The chain recombines TRBV7-2 with TRBJ2-2; D is perhaps TRBD1 (6 bases). Trimming pared 7 bases from V and 3 bases from J, leaving 9 bases between. CDR3 length equals 13 residues. Germline loops: CDR1 SGHTA, CDR2 FQGNSA. CDR3 sequence (DNA): TGTGCCAGCAACAACAGGGACACCGGGGAGCTGTTTTTT. Its translation: CASNNRDTGELFF. The whole variable domain, remainder taken from reference TRBV7-2 and TRBJ2-2, is GAGVSQSPSNKVTEKGKDVELRCDPISGHTALYWYRQSLGQGLEFLIYFQGNSAPDKSGLPSDRFSAERTGGSVSTLTIQRTQQEDSAVYLCASNNRDTGELFFGEGSRLTVL.

The genes are TRBV19 and TRBJ1-1; 7 positions agree with TRBD1. This CDR3 spans 19 amino acids. V trimming: 7 bases; J trimming: 1 base; junction bases outside the gene matches: 21. Germline V gene sequence: CDR1 LNHDA, CDR2 SQIVND (reference sequence). The CDR3 is CASTRSGTGATPKNTEAFF. The CDR3 nucleotides are TGTGCCAGTACCAGATCAGGTACAGGGGCCACCCCTAAGAACACTGAAGCTTTCTTT.

The V and J genes are TRBV2 and TRBJ2-3; 11 bases match TRBD2. This CDR3 is 15 amino acids long. The V segment lost 5 bases and the J segment 2 bases; nucleotides outside the gene matches: 3. Germline CDR1 and CDR2: SNHLY and FYNNEI. Here the CDR3 DNA reads TGTGCCAGCAGTCTGACTAGCGGGAACACAGATACGCAGTATTTT. It is translated as CASSLTSGNTDTQYF.

This chain links TRBV18 with TRBJ1-2, with 9 bases lining up with TRBD1. Germline CDR1 reads KGHSH; CDR2 reads LQKENI. This CDR3 region has 15 residues. J lost 2 bases, V lost 3 bases, and 4 bases had no gene match. The CDR3 nucleotides are TGTGCCAGCTCACCGAGGACAGGGGCGAACTATGGCTACACCTTC. Amino acids: CASSPRTGANYGYTF. Filled out from reference TRBV18 and TRBJ1-2, the complete variable domain reads NAGVMQNPRHLVRRRGQEARLRCSPMKGHSHVYWYRQLPEEGLKFMVYLQKENIIDESGMPKERFSAEFPKEGPSILRIQQVVRGDSAAYFCASSPRTGANYGYTFGSGTRLTVV.

The gene calls are TRBV18 and TRBJ2-6; 9 bases are shared with TRBD1. The CDR3 runs 18 residues. Germline V lookup: CDR1 KGHSH, CDR2 LQKENI. V lost 4 bases and J lost 0; bases outside the gene matches: 7. The CDR3 sequence: CASSLPGQGNSGANVLTF. The CDR3 DNA follows: TGTGCCAGCTCACTACCGGGACAGGGTAACTCTGGGGCCAACGTCCTGACTTTC.

The J gene is TRBJ2-3, the V gene TRBV5-1; maybe TRBD2 (5 bases). CDR3 size: 18 residues. The germline V and J ends were trimmed by 0 bases and 0 bases, with 17 bases remaining between them. In germline, CDR1 is SGHRS, CDR2 YFSETQ. The CDR3 bases are TGCGCCAGCAGCTTGGCGGAGGACTTTTATTCTAGCACAGATACGCAGTATTTT. Amino acids: CASSLAEDFYSSTDTQYF.

The J gene is TRBJ2-5, the V gene TRBV9, with TRBD2 matching 8 bases. The germline gives CDR1 SGDLS, CDR2 YYNGEE. The CDR3 has 16 residues. Losses at the gene ends were 3 bases for V and 1 base for J; bases not matched to a gene: 8. The CDR3 loop reads CASSDPGGPTQETQYF. CDR3 in DNA: TGTGCCAGCAGCGACCCGGGGGGGCCGACCCAAGAGACCCAGTACTTC. The full variable domain, rest sourced from reference TRBV9 and TRBJ2-5, is DSGVTQTPKHLITATGQRVTLRCSPRSGDLSVYWYQQSLDQGLQFLIQYYNGEERAKGNILERFSAQQFPDLHSELNLSSLELGDSALYFCASSDPGGPTQETQYFGPGTRLLVL.

With regard to this clone: Relative to the germline gene, one junction end is altered; a read error may explain this. This sequence joins TRBV5-5 and TRBJ2-7; tentatively, D is TRBD2 (6 bases). Germline V gene sequence: CDR1 SGHKS, CDR2 YYEKEE (reference sequence). This CDR3 has 14 amino acids. The CDR3 is CASSSRDPTGTEGF. CDR3 coding DNA: TGTGCCAGCAGTTCGCGGGATCCCACGGGAACCGAGGGCTTC.

For the CDR3, the DNA is TGTGCCAGCAGTGTTAGGGGACTAAATAATTCACCCCTCCACTTT. Translated: CASSVRGLNNSPLHF. The chain combines TRBV7-8 with TRBJ1-6, with D tentatively TRBD1 (5 bases). Germline V lookup: CDR1 SGHVS, CDR2 FQNEAQ. Between the trimmed V and J ends, which lost 6 bases and 5 bases, there was a span of 14 bases. The CDR3 sequence is 15 residues long.

This clone was counted a single time. The CDR3 reads CASSIRTSGSTDTQYF. CDR3 nucleotides: TGCGCCAGCAGCATAAGGACTAGCGGGAGCACAGATACGCAGTATTTT. V and J are TRBV5-1 and TRBJ2-3, with 11 bases fitting TRBD2. Germline CDR1 reads SGHRS; CDR2 reads YFSETQ. V gave up 4 bases and J gave up 0 bases; unmatched junction bases: 4. The CDR3 is 16 residues long.

CDR3: CASSILGGAGETQYF. The CDR3 bases are TGTGCCAGTAGTATCCTAGGGGGCGCGGGGGAGACCCAGTACTTC. The chain recombines TRBV19 with TRBJ2-5; weak D call: TRBD1 (7 bases). Germline CDR1 reads LNHDA; CDR2 reads SQIVND (reference sequence). Trimming removed 3 bases from V and 5 bases from J, with 16 bases in between. The CDR3 sequence is 15 residues long.

The chain recombines TRBV5-1 with TRBJ2-5; 9 nucleotides agree with TRBD1. The length of the CDR3 is 16 residues. With V trimmed by 4 bases and J by 2 bases, 9 bases remained unmatched. Germline CDR1 is SGHRS and CDR2 is YFSETQ. CDR3 in DNA: TGCGCCAGCAGCCCGAGCCCGGGACAGGGACAAGAGACCCAGTACTTC. Amino acid sequence: CASSPSPGQGQETQYF.

The CDR3 DNA reads TGTGCCAGCTCACCAGGGCGCGATTCACCCCTCCACTTT. Translation gives CASSPGRDSPLHF. The V and J genes are TRBV18 and TRBJ1-6; unclear D gene. Trimming took 2 bases from V and 8 from J, leaving 7 bases between them. This CDR3 spans 13 amino acids. Looked up from germline, CDR1 is KGHSH and CDR2 is LQKENI.

This clone is labeled as medium-sized. The chain links TRBV19 to TRBJ1-3, with 9 bases lining up with TRBD1. This CDR3 region has 17 residues. With V trimmed by 5 bases and J by 4 bases, 12 bases remained unmatched. Germline V gene sequence: CDR1 LNHDA, CDR2 SQIVND (reference sequence). CDR3 sequence: CASSLRTGERSGNTIYF. The CDR3 DNA follows: TGTGCCAGTAGTCTGAGGACAGGGGAACGTTCCGGAAACACCATATATTTT.

In this sample, this clone turned up a few times. The junction and the germline gene differ at one end; a read error may be behind it. The chain links TRBV5-1 to TRBJ1-2; 8 bases are a match to TRBD1. The V gene's germline CDR1 is SGHRS and CDR2 YFSETQ. The CDR3 runs 14 residues. This CDR3 reads CASSSGQGAPRGAF. CDR3 coding DNA: TGCGCCAGCAGCTCCGGACAGGGTGCCCCGCGAGGGGCCTTC.

The V and J genes are TRBV11-2 and TRBJ2-3, with TRBD1 matching over 9 bases. Trimming removed 2 bases from V and 8 bases from J; junction bases left unmatched: 5. CDR3 size: 14 residues. In germline, CDR1 is SGHAT, CDR2 FQNNGV. The CDR3 DNA reads TGTGCCAGCAGCTTAAACAGGGGGCAAGGTACGCAGTATTTT. It translates to CASSLNRGQGTQYF. The full variable domain, rest sourced from reference TRBV11-2 and TRBJ2-3, is EAGVAQSPRYKIIEKRQSVAFWCNPISGHATLYWYQQILGQGPKLLIQFQNNGVVDDSQLPKDRFSAERLKGVDSTLKIQPAKLEDSAVYLCASSLNRGQGTQYFGPGTRLTVL.